This T cell receptor (beta chain) was documented in a study of glioma-infiltrating T cells. V lost 5 bases and J 3 bases, leaving 8 bases between the germline ends. CDR3 length: 12 amino acids. The V gene's germline CDR1 is LGHDT and CDR2 YNNKEL (reference sequence). TCR alpha and beta CDR3 regions were amplified from RNA using iRepertoire nested multiplex PCR. One-step reverse transcription and amplification started from around 100-400 ng of tissue mRNA or PBMC total RNA. Each CDR3 protein gets one entry after TCRdb re-called the multiplex PCR reads with MiXCR. Of some 190,000 distinct CDR3 sequences in the sample, roughly a third were seen once. This clonotype was seen only a few times.

The material sequenced was glioma tissue, nonneoplastic brain tissue, or PBMCs (not recorded which). The genes are TRBV3-1 and TRBJ2-7, with a possible D match to TRBD1 (5 bases). This TCR was sampled from a human donor with low-grade glioma or glioblastoma, undergoing nonglioma brain surgery, or in good health (not recorded which). CDR3 nucleotides: TGTGCCAGCAGCGGACAACTCTACGAGCAGTACTTC. Its translation: CASSGQLYEQYF.